The 18 T cell receptor beta chains listed next were all sequenced from one sample in a study of T cells in Graves' hyperthyroidism and ophthalmopathy. RNA transcripts served as the template for amplifying TCR beta CDR3 regions. HTBI primers drove first-round RT-PCR of the TCR CDR3. MiXCR, run by TCRdb on the multiplex PCR reads, gives a single entry per CDR3 protein. Seen here are a few hundred thousand distinct CDR3 sequences, about a sixth observed once, and the top ten hold less than 3.5%. Sample: blood. These TCRs come from a woman between 40 and 55 years old with Graves' ophthalmopathy.

This clonotype has a handful of counts. J is TRBJ2-5 and V is TRBV6-1, with D uncertain. V lost 0 bases and J lost 5, with 10 bases in between. The CDR3 totals 14 residues. The V gene's germline CDR1 is MNHNS and CDR2 SASEGT. CDR3 DNA: TGTGCCAGCAGTGAAGCCCTCTTTCGGGAGACCCAGTACTTC. Protein product: CASSEALFRETQYF.

At least ten counts were recorded for this clonotype. J is TRBJ1-5 and V is TRBV28; maybe TRBD1 (6 bases). This CDR3 has 12 amino acids. Trimming pared 7 bases from V and 9 bases from J, leaving 13 bases between. In germline, CDR1 is MDHEN, CDR2 SYDVKM. The chain's CDR3 is CASTQGSWPQHF. The CDR3 region has the DNA TGTGCCAGCACTCAGGGGAGTTGGCCCCAGCATTTT.

This clonotype has a handful of counts. This chain joins TRBV19 and TRBJ1-3; D remains ambiguous. V shed 6 bases and J shed 0 bases, with 9 bases lying between them. CDR3 length equals 14 residues. Germline CDR1 LNHDA, CDR2 SQIVND (reference sequence). Here the CDR3 reads CASRDRGSGNTIYF. The CDR3 nucleotides read TGTGCCAGTAGGGACCGAGGCTCTGGAAACACCATATATTTT.

The V and J genes are TRBV18 and TRBJ2-5; D not resolved. The CDR3 consists of 13 residues. In germline, CDR1 is KGHSH, CDR2 LQKENI. Trimming left V 5 bases short and J 5 bases short, with 12 bases between. This CDR3 reads CASSSPARETQYF. DNA for the CDR3: TGTGCCAGCTCATCCCCTGCCAGGGAGACCCAGTACTTC.

This clonotype was observed a handful of times. The V call is TRBV20-1, the J call TRBJ2-7; the D gene is possibly TRBD1 (6 bases). The CDR3 is 17 amino acids. V lost 1 base and J lost 1, with 20 bases in between. CDR1 and CDR2 (germline): DFQATT, SNEGSKA (reference sequence). CDR3 protein: CSARVPGQGFSSYEQYF. CDR3 in DNA: TGCAGTGCTAGAGTCCCTGGGCAGGGGTTCTCATCCTACGAGCAGTACTTC.

This clonotype was detected once. This chain joins TRBV25-1 and TRBJ1-1; TRBD1 matches 9 bases. The V segment lost 3 bases and the J segment 4 bases; nucleotides outside the gene matches: 6. Germline loops: CDR1 MGHDK, CDR2 SYGVNS. This CDR3 has 15 residues. The CDR3 DNA reads TGTGCCAGCAGTGATACAGGGGGCTGGGGCACTGAAGCTTTCTTT. It codes for CASSDTGGWGTEAFF.

This clonotype was recorded many times. V usage is TRBV12-3 or TRBV12-4 and J usage is TRBJ2-3; TRBD2 agrees at 12 bases. CDR3 length equals 16 residues. V lost 6 bases and J lost 5; bases outside the gene matches: 9. The CDR3 protein is CASSVDLAGGLDTQYF. The CDR3 bases are TGTGCCAGCAGCGTAGATCTAGCGGGAGGGCTAGATACGCAGTATTTT.

The chain is built from TRBV25-1 and TRBJ1-1; possible D gene TRBD1, 6 bases. The CDR3 is 19 residues long. Trimming pared 7 bases from V and 3 bases from J, leaving 30 bases between. Germline CDR1 and CDR2: MGHDK and SYGVNS. The CDR3 region has the DNA TGTGCCAGCACCCACCAGAGCTATCGAAGGGGGTTGGTCGACACTGAAGCTTTCTTT. Its protein is CASTHQSYRRGLVDTEAFF.

This clonotype came up a few times. This chain links TRBV28 with TRBJ1-4; D is perhaps TRBD1 (5 bases). The CDR3 contains 14 residues. Germline CDR1 reads MDHEN; CDR2 reads SYDVKM. Between the trimmed V and J ends, which lost 9 bases and 8 bases, there was a span of 19 bases. CDR3 bases: TGTGCCAGTCGGAGGGTGTCAGGGTTAGAAAAACTGTTTTTT. Residues: CASRRVSGLEKLFF. The complete variable domain, with remaining parts taken from reference TRBV28 and TRBJ1-4, reads DVKVTQSSRYLVKRTGEKVFLECVQDMDHENMFWYRQDPGLGLRLIYFSYDVKMKEKGDIPEGYSVSREKKERFSLILESASTNQTSMYLCASRRVSGLEKLFFGSGTQLSVL.

The chain uses TRBV11-2 and TRBJ2-2; D is uncertain. Trimming took 5 bases from V and 1 from J, leaving 8 bases between them. The CDR3 has 14 residues. Germline lookup yields CDR1 SGHAT and CDR2 FQNNGV. The CDR3 nucleotides read TGTGCCAGCAGCGCCCCAGTGAACACCGGGGAGCTGTTTTTT. Protein sequence: CASSAPVNTGELFF.

This clonotype has just a few counts. The rearrangement links TRBV29-1 to TRBJ2-5; a possible D gene is TRBD1 (5 bases). Germline CDR1 is SQVTM and CDR2 is ANQGSEA. The germline V and J ends were trimmed by 8 bases and 2 bases, with 12 bases remaining between them. This CDR3 is 12 amino acids long. The CDR3 DNA reads TGCAGCTGGTCTCGACAGCAAGAGACCCAGTACTTC. Its protein product is CSWSRQQETQYF.

The genes are TRBV6-2 or TRBV6-3 and TRBJ2-7, with a tentative D call TRBD2 (5 bases). CDR1 MNHEY and CDR2 SVGEGT come from the germline V gene. V lost 6 bases and J 0 bases, leaving 12 bases between the germline ends. The CDR3 has 14 amino acids. CDR3 coding DNA: TGTGCCAGCAGCTCCCCCGGGGTCTCCTACGAGCAGTACTTC. It is translated as CASSSPGVSYEQYF.

The chain is built from TRBV5-4 and TRBJ2-5, with 9 bases aligning to TRBD2. The CDR3 runs 17 residues. Germline assignment: CDR1 SGHNT and CDR2 YYREEE (reference sequence). J gave up 5 bases and V 4 bases, and 15 bases lay outside the gene matches. The CDR3 DNA reads TGTGCCAGCAGCCCGGAGGGGCGGGGGGGTGGTTTGGAGACCCAGTACTTC. Translating gives CASSPEGRGGGLETQYF.

This clonotype was observed at least ten times. This chain links TRBV2 with TRBJ2-1; D unresolved. CDR3 length equals 14 residues. Trimming shortened V by 3 bases and J by 1 base, and 7 bases separated the two germline ends. Germline V CDR1 and CDR2: SNHLY, FYNNEI. The DNA for the CDR3 is TGTGCCAGCAGTGAGGGCAGGTCCTACAATGAGCAGTTCTTC. Translating it yields CASSEGRSYNEQFF. The full variable domain, in which reference TRBV2 and TRBJ2-1 provide the parts outside the CDR3, is EPEVTQTPSHQVTQMGQEVILRCVPISNHLYFYWYRQILGQKVEFLVSFYNNEISEKSEIFDDQFSVERPDGSNFTLKIRSTKLEDSAMYFCASSEGRSYNEQFFGPGTRLTVL.

This clonotype was found many times. This sequence joins TRBV3-1 and TRBJ1-1; D gene unclear. V was cut by 3 bases and J by 4 bases, with 6 bases left in between. CDR1 is LGHDT, CDR2 YNNKEL, per germline (reference sequence). This CDR3 has 12 amino acids. CDR3 DNA sequence: TGTGCCAGCAGCCAGGGAGCCACTGAAGCTTTCTTT. This codes for CASSQGATEAFF.

This clonotype was seen many times. The chain has TRBV18 and TRBJ2-1; no firm D call. The germline V and J ends were trimmed by 3 bases and 6 bases, with 9 bases remaining between them. Germline V lookup: CDR1 KGHSH, CDR2 LQKENI. The CDR3 is 13 residues long. This CDR3 is CASSPGRINEQFF. The CDR3 nucleotides are TGTGCCAGCTCACCTGGACGGATCAATGAGCAGTTCTTC.

The chain combines TRBV28 with TRBJ1-2; weak D call: TRBD1 (5 bases). V was trimmed by 7 bases and J by 1 base, leaving 10 bases between them. From germline, CDR1 is MDHEN and CDR2 SYDVKM. The CDR3 has 13 amino acids. The CDR3 DNA reads as TGTGCCAGCATCCCAGGGATTAACTATGGCTACACCTTC. Protein sequence: CASIPGINYGYTF.

This chain uses TRBV10-3 with TRBJ1-1; no firm D call. This CDR3 is 11 amino acids long. Germline V gives CDR1 ENHRY, CDR2 SYGVKD. Trimming removed 0 bases from V and 11 bases from J, with 7 bases in between. The CDR3 DNA is TGTGCCATCAGTGAGTCGTGGACGGCTTTCTTT. Its translation: CAISESWTAFF.